This TCR beta chain comes out of a study of T cell responses to AZD1222 COVID-19 vaccine. Study-level results: Spike-specific TCR breadth and depth rose after two AZD1222 doses.

Measured with immunoSEQ multiplex PCR; TCRdb has only the in-frame clones, and not every one. The sample lists some 120,000 clones, about 88% occurring once. In its sample, this clone was seen a few times. The antigen remains unidentified. The receptor's source is an adult in good health. This sample comprised peripheral blood, obtained on day 0 of AZD1222 vaccination.

CDR3 nucleotides: TGTGCCAGCAGCTTAGGAGGCAGGAGAAATGAAAAACTGTTTTTT. This translates into CASSLGGRRNEKLFF. The chain uses TRBV7-9 and TRBJ1-4; the D is unclear. The V and J ends lost 1 base and 5 bases respectively, with 11 bases between them. The CDR3 length is 15 residues. Looked up from germline, CDR1 is SEHNR and CDR2 is FQNEAQ (reference sequence). Combining the CDR3 with reference TRBV7-9 and TRBJ1-4 gives the whole variable domain DTGVSQNPRHKITKRGQNVTFRCDPISEHNRLYWYRQTLGQGPEFLTYFQNEAQLEKSRLLSDRFSAERPKGSFSTLEIQRTEQGDSAMYLCASSLGGRRNEKLFFGSGTQLSVL.